This T cell receptor (beta chain) was retrieved from a study of post-analysis software for immune sequencing data. The CDR3 runs 13 residues. Germline lookup yields CDR1 DFQATT and CDR2 SNEGSKA (reference sequence). The V segment lost 7 bases and the J segment 4 bases; nucleotides outside the gene matches: 8. Unique molecular identifiers featured in each of the TCR beta cDNA libraries. TCRdb analysed the PCR reads with MiXCR anew, one entry per CDR3 protein. Altogether roughly 800,000 distinct CDR3 sequences are present, 46% being singletons, with the ten largest covering 4.9%. As for this clonotype: Its antigen is not known.

General observations from the study: Significantly decreased normalized Chao1 diversity was recorded for multiple sclerosis patients relative to controls. There were about 5 TRBV segments more frequent in patients than controls, and TRBV5-6, TRBV5-1 and TRBV20-1 were among them.

The receptor was isolated from a girl aged 10-17 years with multiple sclerosis. The sequenced material came from blood. The V gene is TRBV20-1, the J gene TRBJ2-7; 9 bases fit TRBD2. The CDR3 loop is CSVTRTSAYEQYF. The CDR3 nucleotides read TGCAGTGTGACCCGGACTAGCGCGTACGAGCAGTACTTC.